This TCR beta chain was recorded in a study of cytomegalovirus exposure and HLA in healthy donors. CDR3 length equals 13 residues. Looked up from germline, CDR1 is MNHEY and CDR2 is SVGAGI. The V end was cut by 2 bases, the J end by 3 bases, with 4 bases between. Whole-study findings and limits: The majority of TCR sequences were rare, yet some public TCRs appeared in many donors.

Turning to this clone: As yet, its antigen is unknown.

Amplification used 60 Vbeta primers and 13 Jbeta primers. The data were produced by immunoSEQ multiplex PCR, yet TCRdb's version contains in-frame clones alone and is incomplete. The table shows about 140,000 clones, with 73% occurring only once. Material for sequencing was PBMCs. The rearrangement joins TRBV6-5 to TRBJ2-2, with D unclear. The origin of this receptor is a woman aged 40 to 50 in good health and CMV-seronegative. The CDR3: CASSYPYTGELFF. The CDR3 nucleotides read TGTGCCAGCAGTTACCCGTACACCGGGGAGCTGTTTTTT.